This is a list of T cell receptor beta chains from one sample in a study of blood T cell repertoires in COVID-19. The repertoire was sequenced with immunoSEQ multiplex PCR; TCRdb's copy has only in-frame clones and lacks some. The sample has around 300,000 clones, nearly 90% seen once. Sequenced sample: PBMCs or T cells enriched from blood (not recorded which). Source of these receptors: a woman aged 30 to 39 who had recovered from COVID-19. The CDR3 runs from the conserved cysteine through the conserved F or W. D genes are given only for firm matches. Clone size is shown for a subset of rows, as once, few, many or a class of expanded clone.

TRBV27	16	NA	TRBJ1-2	TRBD1	CASSPRTGTANYGYTF	TGTGCCAGCAGTCCTAGGACAGGAACAGCTAACTATGGCTACACCTTC
TRBV7-9	15	NA	TRBJ1-1	NA	CASSLVSGVFTEAFF	TGTGCCAGCAGCTTAGTGTCCGGGGTATTTACTGAAGCTTTCTTT
TRBV28	12	NA	TRBJ1-1	TRBD1	CASRWTGTEAFF	TGTGCCAGCAGGTGGACAGGCACTGAAGCTTTCTTT
TRBV5-1	15	NA	TRBJ2-7	TRBD2	CASSRLAGGSYEQYF	TGCGCCAGCAGCCGACTAGCGGGAGGCTCCTACGAGCAGTACTTC
TRBV27	18	NA	TRBJ2-1	TRBD2	CASSLSGLAGGFRDEQFF	TGTGCCAGCAGTCTATCGGGACTAGCGGGAGGTTTTAGGGATGAGCAGTTCTTC
TRBV10-3	20	NA	TRBJ2-2	TRBD2	CAISESVVIAGGPNTGELFF	TGTGCCATCAGTGAGTCGGTCGTCATAGCGGGAGGGCCGAACACCGGGGAGCTGTTTTTT
TRBV7-9	16	NA	TRBJ2-3	NA	CASSLPRGEGTDTQYF	TGTGCCAGCAGCCTACCCAGGGGGGAGGGCACAGATACGCAGTATTTT
TRBV6-5	16	NA	TRBJ1-3	NA	CASSYQRGSAGNTIYF	TGTGCCAGCAGTTACCAACGCGGGTCAGCTGGAAACACCATATATTTT
TRBV7-9	14	NA	TRBJ2-7	NA	CASSPLLVSYEQYF	TGTGCCAGCAGCCCATTACTAGTTTCCTACGAGCAGTACTTC
TRBV19	16	NA	TRBJ1-4	NA	CASSIVRGFELEKLFF	TGTGCCAGTAGTATAGTGCGGGGATTCGAATTGGAAAAACTGTTTTTT
TRBV4-2	17	NA	TRBJ2-2	TRBD1	CASSQQGAGGYTGELFF	TGTGCCAGCAGCCAGCAGGGTGCAGGGGGATACACCGGGGAGCTGTTTTTT
TRBV10-3	16	NA	TRBJ1-4	TRBD1	CAISHERQGAGEKLFF	TGTGCCATCAGCCACGAACGACAGGGCGCCGGTGAAAAACTGTTTTTT
TRBV2	13	NA	TRBJ1-6	NA	CASSVQGGSPLHF	TGTGCCAGCAGTGTCCAGGGAGGATCACCCCTCCACTTT
TRBV19	16	few	TRBJ2-1	NA	CASSIVEGPGNNEQFF	TGTGCCAGTAGTATAGTGGAGGGTCCTGGGAACAATGAGCAGTTCTTC
TRBV2	15	NA	TRBJ1-2	TRBD1	CASSQRGRGMDGYTF	TGTGCCAGCAGTCAAAGAGGCAGGGGGATGGATGGCTACACCTTC
TRBV7-7	15	NA	TRBJ2-3	TRBD1	CASSSTGGSTDTQYF	TGTGCTAGCAGCTCTACAGGGGGAAGCACAGATACGCAGTATTTT